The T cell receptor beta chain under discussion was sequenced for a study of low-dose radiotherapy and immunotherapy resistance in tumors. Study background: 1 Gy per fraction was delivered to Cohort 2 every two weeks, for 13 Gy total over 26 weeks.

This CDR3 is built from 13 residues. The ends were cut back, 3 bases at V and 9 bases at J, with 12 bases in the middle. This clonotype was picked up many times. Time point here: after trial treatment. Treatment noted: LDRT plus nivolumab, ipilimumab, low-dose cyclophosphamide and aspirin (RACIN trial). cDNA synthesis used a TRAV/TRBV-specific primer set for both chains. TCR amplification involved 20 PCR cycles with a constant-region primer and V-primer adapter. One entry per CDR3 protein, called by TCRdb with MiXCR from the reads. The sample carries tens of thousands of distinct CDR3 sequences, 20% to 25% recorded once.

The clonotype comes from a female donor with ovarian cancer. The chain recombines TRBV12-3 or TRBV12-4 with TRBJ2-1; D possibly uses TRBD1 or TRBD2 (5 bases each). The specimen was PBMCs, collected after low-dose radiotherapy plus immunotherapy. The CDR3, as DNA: TGTGCCAGCAGTTTGGACCGGGACCGTGAGCAGTTCTTC. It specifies CASSLDRDREQFF.